What follows are 23 T cell receptor beta chains derived from one specimen sequenced in a study of early stage breast cancer tumors. TCRdb keeps only in-frame clones here, not all; method: immunoSEQ multiplex PCR. This table holds about 28,000 clones, 75% to 90% found once. The sequencing sample was made of blood. The receptors were gathered from a person between 60 and 69 years old with breast cancer.

V usage is TRBV9 and J usage is TRBJ2-3; possible D gene TRBD2, 6 bases. Germline lookup yields CDR1 SGDLS and CDR2 YYNGEE. The ends were cut back, 0 bases at V and 6 bases at J, with 14 bases in the middle. The CDR3 covers 15 residues. CDR3 region: CASSVEAGIGDTQYF. The DNA of the CDR3 is TGTGCCAGCAGCGTAGAGGCGGGAATTGGTGATACGCAGTATTTT.

The sample holds one count of this clone. The chain joins TRBV2 to TRBJ2-2; possibly TRBD2 for D (5 bases). V lost 6 bases and J lost 7, with 15 bases in between. Germline-derived CDR1 and CDR2 are SNHLY and FYNNEI. The CDR3 contains 14 residues. CDR3 protein: CASRFLAKDGELFF. The CDR3 nucleotides read TGTGCCAGCAGATTTCTAGCTAAAGACGGGGAGCTGTTTTTT.

J is TRBJ1-5 and V is TRBV27, with D perhaps matching TRBD1 (5 bases). The CDR3 is 13 residues long. From germline, CDR1 is MNHEY and CDR2 SMNVEV (reference sequence). Trimming left V 3 bases short and J 9 bases short, with 12 bases between. The CDR3 coding sequence is TGTGCCAGCAGTTTCGCGGGGGAGAGGCCCCAGCATTTT. Translating gives CASSFAGERPQHF.

The J gene is TRBJ2-1, the V gene TRBV5-1; D is perhaps TRBD1 (6 bases). CDR3 length: 13 amino acids. The V end lost 0 bases, the J end lost 6 bases, and 7 bases lay between the germline ends. Germline CDR1 and CDR2: SGHRS and YFSETQ. In DNA, the CDR3 is TGCGCCAGCAGCTTGGGGACAGCCAATGAGCAGTTCTTC. Its protein is CASSLGTANEQFF.

The rearrangement links TRBV6-5 to TRBJ2-7, with 9 bases lining up with TRBD2. This CDR3 is 15 amino acids long. J gave up 5 bases and V 4 bases, and 9 bases lay outside the gene matches. Germline CDR1 is MNHEY and CDR2 is SVGAGI. The CDR3 nucleotides read TGTGCCAGCAGTTCTAGCGGGATCAGTGGCAACGAGCAGTACTTC. Amino acid sequence: CASSSSGISGNEQYF.

The chain employs TRBV18 and TRBJ2-7; no clear D gene. V lost 0 bases and J lost 0, with 12 bases in between. The CDR3 has 16 residues. Germline V lookup: CDR1 KGHSH, CDR2 LQKENI. CDR3 in DNA: TGTGCCAGCTCACCACCGTCTAGAATAAGCTCCTACGAGCAGTACTTC. It specifies CASSPPSRISSYEQYF.

The chain couples TRBV7-8 to TRBJ2-5, with TRBD2 identical over 11 bases. The CDR3 extends over 16 amino acids. Germline lookup yields CDR1 SGHVS and CDR2 FQNEAQ. V lost 7 bases to trimming and J lost 7 bases; unmatched junction nucleotides: 14. The CDR3, as DNA: TGTGCCAGCATCCCTCATCTAGCGGGAGGTGAAGGGACCCAGTACTTC. Protein product: CASIPHLAGGEGTQYF.

The chain uses TRBV9 and TRBJ2-5; the match to TRBD2 covers 7 bases. The CDR3 length is 15 residues. With 0 bases clipped from V and 3 bases from J, the junction kept 5 bases outside the gene matches. CDR1 SGDLS and CDR2 YYNGEE come from the germline V gene. In DNA, the CDR3 is TGTGCCAGCAGCGTAGTGGGGACTACAGAAGAGACCCAGTACTTC. Its protein is CASSVVGTTEETQYF.

The chain recombines TRBV7-2 with TRBJ2-7; possible D gene TRBD1, 5 bases. V lost 3 bases, J lost 0 bases, and 15 bases lay in between. The CDR3 is 16 amino acids. Germline CDR1 reads SGHTA; CDR2 reads FQGNSA. CDR3 bases: TGTGCCAGCAGCTTCTGGGGCCAGAGACGCTCCTACGAGCAGTACTTC. Protein product: CASSFWGQRRSYEQYF.

This sequence joins TRBV9 and TRBJ1-3; 10 bases line up with TRBD1. The ends lost 4 bases at V and 0 bases at J; junction bases unmatched: 10. The germline V gene encodes CDR1 SGDLS and CDR2 YYNGEE. The CDR3 loop spans 18 amino acids. The CDR3 loop is CASSLRGTGAISGNTIYF. CDR3 in DNA: TGTGCCAGCAGCTTACGGGGGACAGGGGCCATCTCTGGAAACACCATATATTTT.

This clone turned up a few times. This rearrangement joins TRBV28 to TRBJ2-1; 13 positions agree with TRBD2. The CDR3 runs 14 residues. The trim removed 11 bases at V and 5 bases at J, leaving 6 bases unmatched. Germline assignment: CDR1 MDHEN and CDR2 SYDVKM. The CDR3: CASTGTSGDNEQFF. The CDR3 bases are TGTGCCTCGACCGGGACTAGCGGGGACAATGAGCAGTTCTTC.

This clone was seen only a few times. The chain links TRBV6-5 to TRBJ1-2, with D unclear. Germline CDR1 is MNHEY and CDR2 is SVGAGI. Trimming cost V 5 bases and J 2 bases, with 12 bases left between them. This CDR3 has 14 amino acids. The CDR3 reads CASSRSGANYGYTF. CDR3 in DNA: TGTGCCAGCAGTAGATCTGGAGCCAACTATGGCTACACCTTC.

This chain links TRBV12-5 with TRBJ1-1, with 11 bases identical to TRBD1. V lost 5 bases, J lost 6 bases, and 11 bases stayed unmatched. The germline CDR1 and CDR2 sequences are LGHNT and FRNRAP. CDR3 length: 16 amino acids. The CDR3 DNA sequence: TGTGCTAGTGGTCCGGGGACAGGGGGTGGCTTACCTGAAGCTTTCTTT. It codes for CASGPGTGGGLPEAFF.

The chain recombines TRBV4-3 with TRBJ2-3; 10 bases fit TRBD2. The CDR3 runs to 16 residues. Germline V CDR1 and CDR2: LGHNA, YSLEER. V was clipped by 2 bases and J by 4 bases; unmatched bases: 6. This chain's CDR3 is CASSQTVAGGPDTQYF. The CDR3, as DNA: TGCGCCAGCAGCCAAACGGTAGCGGGAGGTCCAGATACGCAGTATTTT.

CDR3 bases: TGTGCCAGCAAAGTCACCAGGGGTGGTGAGCAGTTCTTC. This codes for CASKVTRGGEQFF. V usage is TRBV2 and J usage is TRBJ2-1; D may be TRBD1 (6 bases). CDR3 size: 13 residues. From germline, CDR1 is SNHLY and CDR2 FYNNEI. With 7 bases removed from V and 9 bases from J, the gap between germline ends came to 16 bases.

This sequence joins TRBV5-1 and TRBJ2-5; 7 bases map to TRBD1. After removal of 4 bases from V and 2 bases from J, the junction contained 11 bases not matched to a gene. Germline-derived CDR1 and CDR2 are SGHRS and YFSETQ. CDR3 length equals 16 residues. CDR3 loop: CASSRRQGDRQETQYF. In DNA, the CDR3 is TGCGCCAGCAGCCGAAGACAGGGTGACAGGCAAGAGACCCAGTACTTC. Together with reference TRBV5-1 and TRBJ2-5, the CDR3 gives the full variable domain: KAGVTQTPRYLIKTRGQQVTLSCSPISGHRSVSWYQQTPGQGLQFLFEYFSETQRNKGNFPGRFSGRQFSNSRSEMNVSTLELGDSALYLCASSRRQGDRQETQYFGPGTRLLVL.

The table lists this clone with a few counts. The chain employs TRBV30 and TRBJ2-3, with TRBD2 identical over 7 bases. CDR1 is GTSNPN, CDR2 SVGIG, per germline (reference sequence). The V segment lost 0 bases and the J segment 5 bases; nucleotides outside the gene matches: 2. CDR3 length: 13 residues. CDR3 protein: CAWSVREGDTQYF. DNA of the CDR3: TGTGCCTGGAGTGTGAGGGAGGGAGATACGCAGTATTTT.

The V call is TRBV6-4, the J call TRBJ2-5; the match to TRBD1 covers 7 bases. V lost 2 bases to trimming and J lost 1 base; unmatched junction nucleotides: 10. The length of the CDR3 is 17 residues. Germline CDR1 reads MRHNA; CDR2 reads SNTAGT. The CDR3 sequence is CASSDTLDRRIQETQYF. The CDR3 DNA follows: TGTGCCAGCAGTGACACCTTGGACAGGAGGATCCAAGAGACCCAGTACTTC.

CDR3 sequence (DNA): TGTGCCAGTAGTATAGTTTCGCGGGGGATCTCCTACAATGAGCAGTTCTTC. Amino acids: CASSIVSRGISYNEQFF. The chain joins TRBV19 to TRBJ2-1; 7 bases align to TRBD2. From germline, CDR1 is LNHDA and CDR2 SQIVND (reference sequence). This CDR3 comprises 17 residues. Losses at the gene ends were 1 base for V and 0 bases for J; bases not matched to a gene: 6.

The J gene is TRBJ2-7, the V gene TRBV13; the match to TRBD2 covers 14 bases. CDR1 PRHDT and CDR2 FYEKMQ come from the germline V gene (reference sequence). The J segment lost 5 bases and the V segment lost 5 bases, leaving 11 bases of the junction unmatched. CDR3 length equals 17 residues. The CDR3 is CASSRRPGLAGVHEQYF. In DNA form, the CDR3 reads TGTGCCAGCAGCCGCCGACCGGGACTAGCGGGAGTTCACGAGCAGTACTTC.

The rearrangement joins TRBV19 to TRBJ2-7; 7 nucleotides line up with TRBD2. Germline V lookup: CDR1 LNHDA, CDR2 SQIVND (reference sequence). The CDR3 is 15 residues long. The V segment lost 3 bases and the J segment 1 base; nucleotides outside the gene matches: 6. The CDR3 DNA reads as TGTGCCAGTAGTATCGGCGGGAGAACGTCCTACGAGCAGTACTTC. This translates into CASSIGGRTSYEQYF.

This chain connects TRBV7-3 to TRBJ2-7; TRBD2 agrees at 11 bases. This CDR3 has 14 residues. From germline, CDR1 is SGHTA and CDR2 FQGTGA. Germline trimming cut 1 base from V and 6 bases from J; bases unmatched to any gene: 2. This CDR3 reads CASSLNLAGGEQYF. The CDR3, as DNA: TGTGCCAGCAGCTTAAACCTAGCGGGAGGCGAGCAGTACTTC.

V and J are TRBV5-1 and TRBJ2-5; 10 nucleotides agree with TRBD2. Looked up from germline, CDR1 is SGHRS and CDR2 is YFSETQ. V shed 7 bases, J shed 5 bases, and the junction held 8 bases outside the gene matches. The CDR3 consists of 14 residues. Here the CDR3 reads CASGAGGPWETQYF. CDR3 DNA sequence: TGCGCCAGCGGAGCGGGAGGGCCATGGGAGACCCAGTACTTC.